Included here is one T cell receptor (beta chain) sequence, with context. Its matching antigen is unknown. This sample was taken from a study of cytomegalovirus exposure and HLA in healthy donors. Study observations and caveats: In a later analysis, CMV-associated beta chains were mostly HLA-associated, it appeared. Association with HLA alleles at 0.05 false discovery rate was found for around 15,000 TCR beta sequences in a later analysis. A few V segments could not be told apart, such as TRBV6-2 and TRBV6-3, and were left out. For most TCR beta V segments, an earlier analysis put the productive rate at about 87% or about 30% of the time.

V was pared by 1 base and J by 3 bases, with 9 bases of the junction left unmatched. This CDR3 is 17 amino acids long. Germline V gives CDR1 SGHVS, CDR2 FQNEAQ. Vbeta (60) and Jbeta (13) primers were used in the PCR. Assay used: immunoSEQ multiplex PCR; TCRdb lists only in-frame clones, some missing. The table shows about 120,000 clones, with around 80% occurring only once. The sequence derives from a woman between 55 and 75 years old in good health and CMV-seropositive. The sample comprised PBMCs. The chain uses TRBV7-8 and TRBJ2-7; 10 bases are shared with TRBD2. The CDR3 sequence: CASSLVGLAGVIYEQYF. In DNA form, the CDR3 reads TGTGCCAGCAGCTTAGTCGGGCTAGCGGGAGTAATCTACGAGCAGTACTTC.